Shown below are 4 T cell receptor beta chains from a single sample sequenced in a study of blood T cell dynamics during melanoma immunotherapy. Sample time point: pre-treatment baseline. Assay: immunoSEQ multiplex PCR; the TCRdb copy retains only in-frame clones and omits some. The data contain some 25,000 clones, about 83% of them singletons. Sequences were derived from blood, sampled from a patient treated with checkpoint blockade. The receptors stem from a human donor with melanoma.

This chain links TRBV19 with TRBJ2-3; D perhaps matches TRBD2 (5 bases). This CDR3 region has 12 residues. Germline CDR1 reads LNHDA; CDR2 reads SQIVND (reference sequence). Trimming shortened V by 3 bases and J by 5 bases, and 6 bases separated the two germline ends. In DNA, the CDR3 is TGTGCCAGTAGTATTCGGGGAGATACGCAGTATTTT. Its protein is CASSIRGDTQYF.

The genes are TRBV4-1 and TRBJ1-5; D possibly corresponds to TRBD1 (6 bases). Trimming stripped 1 base from V and 2 bases from J, with 9 bases between. The CDR3 runs to 15 residues. Germline lookup yields CDR1 MGHRA and CDR2 YSYEKL. The CDR3 reads CASSQASGGNQPQHF. The CDR3 DNA reads TGCGCCAGCAGCCAAGCGTCAGGGGGCAATCAGCCCCAGCATTTT.

The V gene is TRBV15, the J gene TRBJ2-3, with 7 bases lining up with TRBD2. The CDR3 has 18 amino acids. The germline gives CDR1 LNHNV, CDR2 YYDKDF (reference sequence). The V segment lost 0 bases and the J segment 2 bases; nucleotides outside the gene matches: 11. CDR3 region: CATSREMPEKRDTDTQYF. CDR3 bases: TGTGCCACCAGCAGAGAGATGCCCGAGAAGCGGGACACAGATACGCAGTATTTT.

The rearrangement joins TRBV4-1 to TRBJ2-7; 7 nucleotides align to TRBD2. Per the germline V gene, CDR1 is MGHRA and CDR2 is YSYEKL. The CDR3 has 15 amino acids. Losses at the gene ends were 0 bases for V and 0 bases for J; bases not matched to a gene: 2. The CDR3 protein is CASSQERTSSYEQYF. In DNA, the CDR3 is TGCGCCAGCAGCCAAGAACGGACTAGCTCCTACGAGCAGTACTTC.